This paragraph covers one TCR beta chain sequence. Its antigen is unknown. These data belong to a study of T cell repertoires in cytomegalovirus infection. Study-level findings and limits: HLA-C-restricted, CMV-specific TCR beta clonotypes were dominant ex vivo.

The ends lost 3 bases at V and 8 bases at J; junction bases unmatched: 11. The germline CDR1 and CDR2 sequences are SGDLS and YYNGEE. The length of the CDR3 is 16 residues. TCRdb fed the reads into MiXCR, producing one record per CDR3 protein. The table has 700,000 to 900,000 distinct CDR3 sequences, around 29% seen once. The source material was cultured CD8+ T cells from PBMCs, sampled from culture after CMV antigen stimulation. The source is a human donor in good health (CMV status not recorded). Some clones in this sample may be carry-over from other donors' samples. The chain is built from TRBV9 and TRBJ2-1; 10 positions match TRBD2. The CDR3 spells CASSAGLARGRDEQFF. As DNA, the CDR3 is TGTGCCAGCAGCGCGGGACTAGCGCGGGGTAGGGATGAGCAGTTCTTC.